The clone carrying this TCR beta chain was recorded only once. This sample stems from a study of blood T cell repertoires in COVID-19. Whole-study context: Both acute and convalescent COVID-19 samples were obtained from the United States, Italy and Spain. The analysed material was cDNA or gDNA that came from T cells, B-cell-depleted T cells, or PBMCs.

J was trimmed by 6 bases and V by 3 bases; bases with no gene match: 2. The CDR3 sequence is 13 residues long. Germline loops: CDR1 SGHVS, CDR2 FQNEAQ. Authors' data handling: Reference gene primer amplification gave estimated nucleated cell counts. Clones were read by immunoSEQ multiplex PCR, and TCRdb kept only the in-frame ones, dropping some. V and J calls and clone size are as listed in that table; D and trimming were resolved from the DNA. The data contain fewer than 85,000 clones, about 80% of them singletons. This chain links TRBV7-8 with TRBJ2-7; 10 nucleotides align to TRBD1. Sequencing used peripheral blood. This sequence originates from a woman aged 65 to 85 with acute or convalescent COVID-19. The CDR3 DNA sequence: TGTGCCAGCAGCTTGGGACAGGGGCGCGAGCAGTACTTC. Protein: CASSLGQGREQYF.